The present entry profiles one T cell receptor (beta chain) with its context. The antigen is not known. This sample is drawn from a study of Ad26.COV2.S vaccination and SARS-CoV-2 variants. Study-level findings and limits: Total T cell responses, in the TCR breadth and depth analyses, may have been underestimated.

TCRdb's copy holds only in-frame clones and misses some; the assay was immunoSEQ multiplex PCR. Of roughly 380,000 clones detected, approximately 90% appear once; the ten largest clones hold 3.6%. Germline lookup yields CDR1 GTSNPN and CDR2 SVGIG (reference sequence). The CDR3 is 14 amino acids. The V and J ends lost 6 bases and 9 bases respectively, with 18 bases between them. The treatment denotes: roughly 18 received Ad26.COV2.S at low or high dose, single or two shots; roughly five received placebo; per-sample allocation not given. Specimens were obtained on day 63 following the first vaccine or placebo injection.

The origin of this receptor is a person aged 18 to 59 who received the Ad26.COV2.S COVID-19 vaccine or a placebo. This material consisted of peripheral blood, taken in a trial of Ad26.COV2.S vaccine versus placebo. The chain recombines TRBV30 with TRBJ1-6; D is perhaps TRBD1 (6 bases). CDR3: CACDIQGIGSPLHF. CDR3 DNA sequence: TGTGCCTGTGATATACAGGGAATTGGTTCACCCCTCCACTTT.